Listed here is a single T cell receptor (beta chain). Antigen unknown. This sample was taken from a study of T cell responses to AZD1222 COVID-19 vaccine. Study-level results: Close to half of all spike-specific TCRs reportedly target regions of the variants that are unmutated. The donor cohort was predominantly white British with a female majority, and clonal diversity may have been underestimated.

Here immunoSEQ multiplex PCR was the method, and the copy in TCRdb shows in-frame clones only, minus some. The sample lists tens of thousands of clones; roughly 87% were seen once. This CDR3 spans 12 amino acids. V lost 0 bases and J lost 11, with 10 bases in between. Germline CDR1 and CDR2: SGHAT and FQNNGV. The clonotype was recovered from an adult who received the AZD1222 COVID-19 vaccine. Sequencing was performed on peripheral blood, taken 28 days after the second AZD1222 dose. This chain uses TRBV11-2 with TRBJ1-1; D gene unclear. CDR3 DNA: TGTGCCAGCAGCTTAGAAAGCATCCCGGCTTTCTTT. Its translation is CASSLESIPAFF.